The 3 T cell receptor beta chains presented below share a single source sample, sequenced in a study of breast tumors, draining lymph nodes, adjacent tissues. Breast cancer patients provided tissue from their axillary draining lymph nodes. MiXCR, applied by TCRdb to the multiplex PCR reads, yields one record per CDR3 protein. Of about 230,000 distinct CDR3 sequences detected, roughly 32% appear once; the ten largest clones hold about 1.4%. The source material was axillary lymph node tissue. Receptor source: a female donor with breast cancer. Some clones in this sample may be carry-over from other donors' samples.

V is TRBV7-9 and J is TRBJ1-2; D is unclear. The CDR3 runs 14 residues. V was trimmed by 3 bases and J by 4 bases, leaving 12 bases between them. CDR1 and CDR2 from the germline V gene are SEHNR and FQNEAQ (reference sequence). In DNA, the CDR3 is TGTGCCAGCAGCTTGCATGCTCCCGTCTATGGCTACACCTTC. Residues: CASSLHAPVYGYTF. Based on the CDR3 plus reference TRBV7-9 and TRBJ1-2, the full variable domain is DTGVSQNPRHKITKRGQNVTFRCDPISEHNRLYWYRQTLGQGPEFLTYFQNEAQLEKSRLLSDRFSAERPKGSFSTLEIQRTEQGDSAMYLCASSLHAPVYGYTFGSGTRLTVV.

The V and J genes are TRBV7-3 and TRBJ2-3; 15 bases line up with TRBD2. V dropped 5 bases and J dropped 1; count of bases not matched to a gene: 1. The V gene's germline CDR1 is SGHTA and CDR2 FQGTGA. The CDR3 totals 16 residues. The CDR3 region has the DNA TGTGCCAGCAGCAGGACTAGCGGGAGGGGCACAGATACGCAGTATTTT. Protein product: CASSRTSGRGTDTQYF.

Concerning this clonotype: With a much larger clone just one base away, this may be a read error. The chain uses TRBV28 and TRBJ1-5; weak D call: TRBD1 (5 bases). Germline V gene data show CDR1 as MDHEN and CDR2 as SYDVKM. The CDR3 loop spans 15 amino acids. Trimming cost V 6 bases and J 7 bases, with 19 bases left between them. The chain's CDR3 is CASSITGVSRQPQHF. In nucleotides, the CDR3 is TGTGCCAGCAGCATCACGGGGGTATCGCGACAGCCCCAGCATTTT. Drawing the rest from reference TRBV28 and TRBJ1-5, the complete variable domain is DVKVTQSSRYLVKRTGEKVFLECVQDMDHENMFWYRQDPGLGLRLIYFSYDVKMKEKGDIPEGYSVSREKKERFSLILESASTNQTSMYLCASSITGVSRQPQHFGDGTRLSIL.